A selection of T cell receptor beta chains follows, all from one sample in a study of CD8+ T cells in alopecia areata. Some clones are missing from TCRdb's copy, which holds only in-frame ones; the method was immunoSEQ multiplex PCR. The sample has 110,000 or so clones, 55% to 60% seen once; the top ten hold more than 3%. Sequenced here: CD4+ T cells sorted from blood, sampled at week 24, from a patient treated with tofacitinib. The source is a human donor with alopecia areata. Each CDR3 is given with its conserved first and last residue. D genes are given only for firm matches. Rows give clone size only sometimes, using once, few, many, or a class for an expanded clone.

v_gene: TRBV14
d_gene: .
j_gene: TRBJ1-3
len: 14
abundance: few
CDR3aa: CASSPTGSGNTIYF
CDR3nt: TGTGCCAGCAGCCCCACAGGGTCTGGAAACACCATATATTTT

v_gene: TRBV7-9
d_gene: TRBD2
j_gene: TRBJ2-1
len: 18
abundance: few
CDR3aa: CASSGPTLAGGRYNEQFF
CDR3nt: TGTGCCAGCAGCGGCCCCACTCTAGCGGGGGGGCGCTACAATGAGCAGTTCTTC

v_gene: TRBV28
d_gene: .
j_gene: TRBJ2-2
len: 14
abundance: .
CDR3aa: CASNQGLNTGELFF
CDR3nt: TGTGCCAGCAATCAGGGGCTAAACACCGGGGAGCTGTTTTTT

v_gene: TRBV10-3
d_gene: TRBD2
j_gene: TRBJ2-3
len: 15
abundance: .
CDR3aa: CAIRRTRTADDTQYF
CDR3nt: TGTGCCATCAGAAGGACTAGGACGGCGGATGATACGCAGTATTTT

v_gene: TRBV29-1
d_gene: TRBD1
j_gene: TRBJ1-1
len: 13
abundance: .
CDR3aa: CSAGQASNTEAFF
CDR3nt: TGCAGCGCCGGACAGGCCTCGAACACTGAAGCTTTCTTT

v_gene: TRBV29-1
d_gene: TRBD2
j_gene: TRBJ2-3
len: 15
abundance: .
CDR3aa: CSVEISGGTGDTQYF
CDR3nt: TGCAGCGTTGAAATTAGCGGGGGGACGGGAGATACGCAGTATTTT

v_gene: TRBV6-5
d_gene: .
j_gene: TRBJ2-7
len: 14
abundance: .
CDR3aa: CASSSRVGSYEQYF
CDR3nt: TGTGCCAGCAGTTCCAGGGTGGGCTCCTACGAGCAGTACTTC

v_gene: TRBV30
d_gene: .
j_gene: TRBJ2-2
len: 11
abundance: .
CDR3aa: CAWKNTGELFF
CDR3nt: TGTGCCTGGAAAAACACCGGGGAGCTGTTTTTT

v_gene: TRBV30
d_gene: .
j_gene: TRBJ1-2
len: 12
abundance: .
CDR3aa: CAWSQGQYGYTF
CDR3nt: TGTGCCTGGAGCCAAGGACAGTATGGCTACACCTTC

v_gene: TRBV18
d_gene: .
j_gene: TRBJ1-5
len: 13
abundance: few
CDR3aa: CASSRAAGEPQHF
CDR3nt: TGTGCCAGCTCACGGGCCGCAGGGGAACCCCAGCATTTT

v_gene: TRBV30
d_gene: .
j_gene: TRBJ1-4
len: 12
abundance: .
CDR3aa: CAWSRQNEKLFF
CDR3nt: TGTGCCTGGAGTCGTCAGAATGAAAAACTGTTTTTT

v_gene: TRBV7-2
d_gene: .
j_gene: TRBJ1-2
len: 14
abundance: once
CDR3aa: CASSAGTGSYGYTF
CDR3nt: TGTGCCAGCAGCGCCGGGACTGGGAGCTATGGCTACACCTTC

v_gene: TRBV4-3
d_gene: TRBD2
j_gene: TRBJ2-1
len: 15
abundance: .
CDR3aa: CASSRSTSGYNEQFF
CDR3nt: TGCGCCAGCAGCCGAAGTACTAGCGGGTACAATGAGCAGTTCTTC

v_gene: TRBV6-1
d_gene: .
j_gene: TRBJ2-3
len: 12
abundance: .
CDR3aa: CASSDSTDTQYF
CDR3nt: TGTGCCAGCAGTGACAGCACAGATACGCAGTATTTT

v_gene: TRBV10-3
d_gene: TRBD2
j_gene: TRBJ2-5
len: 17
abundance: .
CDR3aa: CAISETGTSGDQETQYF
CDR3nt: TGTGCCATCAGTGAGACCGGGACTAGCGGGGACCAAGAGACCCAGTACTTC

v_gene: TRBV13
d_gene: TRBD2
j_gene: TRBJ2-7
len: 14
abundance: .
CDR3aa: CASSYSGASYEQYF
CDR3nt: TGTGCCAGCAGCTACAGCGGGGCCAGTTACGAGCAGTACTTC

v_gene: TRBV30
d_gene: .
j_gene: TRBJ2-5
len: 12
abundance: .
CDR3aa: CAWGTSQETQYF
CDR3nt: TGTGCCTGGGGGACTTCCCAAGAGACCCAGTACTTC

v_gene: TRBV7-9
d_gene: .
j_gene: TRBJ2-7
len: 12
abundance: .
CDR3aa: CASSLNSDEQYF
CDR3nt: TGTGCCAGCAGCTTAAATAGTGACGAGCAGTACTTC

v_gene: TRBV7-7
d_gene: TRBD2
j_gene: TRBJ2-7
len: 15
abundance: few
CDR3aa: CASSLADGGAYEQYF
CDR3nt: TGTGCTAGCAGCTTAGCAGACGGGGGGGCATACGAGCAGTACTTC

v_gene: TRBV5-4
d_gene: TRBD1
j_gene: TRBJ1-2
len: 15
abundance: .
CDR3aa: CASTPQTGNLYGYTF
CDR3nt: TGTGCCAGCACGCCGCAGACAGGGAACCTTTATGGCTACACCTTC

v_gene: TRBV2
d_gene: .
j_gene: TRBJ1-5
len: 12
abundance: .
CDR3aa: CASSVGPEAQHF
CDR3nt: TGTGCCAGCAGTGTCGGGCCAGAGGCCCAGCATTTT

v_gene: TRBV4-3
d_gene: .
j_gene: TRBJ1-4
len: 15
abundance: once
CDR3aa: CASSQEWGGNEKLFF
CDR3nt: TGCGCCAGCAGCCAAGAGTGGGGGGGGAATGAAAAACTGTTTTTT

v_gene: TRBV5-1
d_gene: .
j_gene: TRBJ2-2
len: 14
abundance: few
CDR3aa: CASSLAVATGELFF
CDR3nt: TGCGCCAGCAGCTTGGCCGTAGCGACCGGGGAGCTGTTTTTT

v_gene: TRBV4-3
d_gene: .
j_gene: TRBJ2-1
len: 18
abundance: .
CDR3aa: CASSQDWRRRRSYNEQFF
CDR3nt: TGCGCCAGCAGCCAAGATTGGCGGAGACGCCGCTCCTACAATGAGCAGTTCTTC

v_gene: TRBV5-5
d_gene: .
j_gene: TRBJ2-2
len: 15
abundance: .
CDR3aa: CASSPRRHNTGELFF
CDR3nt: TGTGCCAGCAGCCCCCGGAGACACAACACCGGGGAGCTGTTTTTT

v_gene: TRBV4-3
d_gene: .
j_gene: TRBJ2-2
len: 15
abundance: .
CDR3aa: CASSQDVTYTGELFF
CDR3nt: TGCGCCAGCAGCCAAGATGTGACGTACACCGGGGAGCTGTTTTTT

v_gene: TRBV7-2
d_gene: .
j_gene: TRBJ2-1
len: 17
abundance: .
CDR3aa: CASSLEFSRGGGSEQFF
CDR3nt: TGTGCCAGCAGCTTAGAGTTTTCGCGGGGCGGAGGGAGTGAGCAGTTCTTC

v_gene: TRBV30
d_gene: .
j_gene: TRBJ2-7
len: 12
abundance: .
CDR3aa: CAWSVGSYEQYF
CDR3nt: TGTGCCTGGAGTGTAGGCAGCTACGAGCAGTACTTC

v_gene: TRBV29-1
d_gene: TRBD1
j_gene: TRBJ1-1
len: 13
abundance: .
CDR3aa: CSVAKTGGTEAFF
CDR3nt: TGCAGCGTGGCCAAGACAGGGGGCACTGAAGCTTTCTTT

v_gene: TRBV29-1
d_gene: .
j_gene: TRBJ1-1
len: 11
abundance: .
CDR3aa: CSASWGTEAFF
CDR3nt: TGCAGCGCCTCATGGGGCACTGAAGCTTTCTTT

v_gene: TRBV6-5
d_gene: .
j_gene: TRBJ1-2
len: 15
abundance: .
CDR3aa: CASSSRLVTDYGYTF
CDR3nt: TGTGCCAGCAGTTCCCGACTCGTGACAGACTATGGCTACACCTTC

v_gene: TRBV19
d_gene: .
j_gene: TRBJ2-2
len: 13
abundance: .
CDR3aa: CASYRRNTGELFF
CDR3nt: TGTGCCAGCTACAGGAGAAACACCGGGGAGCTGTTTTTT

v_gene: TRBV27
d_gene: .
j_gene: TRBJ2-1
len: 13
abundance: .
CDR3aa: CASSNDLNNEQFF
CDR3nt: TGTGCCAGCAGTAACGACTTGAACAATGAGCAGTTCTTC

v_gene: TRBV4-2
d_gene: .
j_gene: TRBJ2-2
len: 15
abundance: once
CDR3aa: CASSQEVRDTGELFF
CDR3nt: TGTGCCAGCAGCCAAGAAGTCCGGGACACCGGGGAGCTGTTTTTT

v_gene: TRBV15
d_gene: TRBD2
j_gene: TRBJ2-5
len: 17
abundance: .
CDR3aa: CATSRDLGGGYAETQYF
CDR3nt: TGTGCCACCAGCAGAGATCTGGGCGGGGGGTATGCAGAGACCCAGTACTTC

v_gene: TRBV7-8
d_gene: .
j_gene: TRBJ2-2
len: 11
abundance: .
CDR3aa: CASSSGGELFF
CDR3nt: TGTGCCAGCAGCTCGGGAGGGGAGCTGTTTTTT

v_gene: TRBV6-5
d_gene: .
j_gene: TRBJ2-5
len: 11
abundance: .
CDR3aa: CASSSQETQYF
CDR3nt: TGTGCCAGCTCCAGCCAAGAGACCCAGTACTTC

v_gene: TRBV29-1
d_gene: TRBD1
j_gene: TRBJ1-1
len: 13
abundance: .
CDR3aa: CSVDRTGNTEAFF
CDR3nt: TGCAGCGTTGACAGGACAGGAAACACTGAAGCTTTCTTT

v_gene: TRBV19
d_gene: TRBD1
j_gene: TRBJ2-5
len: 14
abundance: once
CDR3aa: CASGLLGQQETQYF
CDR3nt: TGTGCCAGTGGCCTCTTGGGACAGCAAGAGACCCAGTACTTC

v_gene: TRBV29-1
d_gene: TRBD2
j_gene: TRBJ2-3
len: 16
abundance: few
CDR3aa: CSVEQATSGGTDTQYF
CDR3nt: TGCAGCGTTGAACAGGCGACTAGCGGGGGCACAGATACGCAGTATTTT

v_gene: TRBV7-8
d_gene: .
j_gene: TRBJ1-5
len: 15
abundance: .
CDR3aa: CASSPGARSNQPQHF
CDR3nt: TGTGCCAGCAGCCCAGGTGCCCGAAGCAATCAGCCCCAGCATTTT

v_gene: TRBV5-4
d_gene: .
j_gene: TRBJ1-2
len: 15
abundance: .
CDR3aa: CASSLNGRVDYGYTF
CDR3nt: TGTGCCAGCAGCTTGAATGGCAGGGTAGACTATGGCTACACCTTC

v_gene: TRBV15
d_gene: .
j_gene: TRBJ1-6
len: 13
abundance: .
CDR3aa: CATSRVTNSPLHF
CDR3nt: TGTGCCACCAGCAGAGTCACGAATTCACCCCTCCACTTT

v_gene: TRBV29-1
d_gene: .
j_gene: TRBJ1-1
len: 10
abundance: .
CDR3aa: CSVVTVEAFF
CDR3nt: TGCAGCGTTGTTACGGTTGAAGCTTTCTTT

v_gene: TRBV2
d_gene: TRBD1
j_gene: TRBJ1-4
len: 14
abundance: few
CDR3aa: CASSGGTGGEKLFF
CDR3nt: TGTGCCAGCAGTGGCGGGACAGGGGGCGAAAAACTGTTTTTT

v_gene: TRBV29-1
d_gene: TRBD2
j_gene: TRBJ2-2
len: 13
abundance: .
CDR3aa: CSGRASGYGELFF
CDR3nt: TGCAGCGGGCGGGCTAGCGGGTACGGGGAGCTGTTTTTT

v_gene: TRBV5-1
d_gene: .
j_gene: TRBJ2-7
len: 16
abundance: .
CDR3aa: CASSPPSDHLAYEQYF
CDR3nt: TGCGCCAGCAGCCCACCTTCAGATCACCTAGCCTACGAGCAGTACTTC

v_gene: TRBV2
d_gene: .
j_gene: TRBJ1-5
len: 15
abundance: .
CDR3aa: CASRYRVGDNQPQHF
CDR3nt: TGTGCCAGCAGATACAGGGTCGGGGACAATCAGCCCCAGCATTTT

v_gene: TRBV5-1
d_gene: TRBD2
j_gene: TRBJ2-5
len: 17
abundance: .
CDR3aa: CASSYETSGGAIKTQYF
CDR3nt: TGCGCCAGCAGCTACGAGACTAGCGGGGGGGCCATAAAGACCCAGTACTTC

v_gene: TRBV11-2
d_gene: .
j_gene: TRBJ2-3
len: 14
abundance: few
CDR3aa: CASSFGGLTDTQYF
CDR3nt: TGTGCCAGCAGCTTCGGGGGACTGACAGATACGCAGTATTTT

v_gene: TRBV4-1
d_gene: .
j_gene: TRBJ2-5
len: 16
abundance: .
CDR3aa: CASSQVLSGFQETQYF
CDR3nt: TGCGCCAGCAGCCAAGTTTTAAGCGGATTTCAAGAGACCCAGTACTTC

v_gene: TRBV5-8
d_gene: TRBD2
j_gene: TRBJ2-1
len: 15
abundance: few
CDR3aa: CASSLGGSSYNEQFF
CDR3nt: TGTGCCAGCAGCTTGGGCGGGAGCTCCTACAATGAGCAGTTCTTC

v_gene: TRBV5-6
d_gene: TRBD1
j_gene: TRBJ1-6
len: 16
abundance: .
CDR3aa: CASSLVGGTGVSPLHF
CDR3nt: TGTGCCAGCAGCTTGGTTGGTGGGACAGGGGTTTCACCCCTCCACTTT